The present T cell receptor (beta chain) was sequenced within a study of early T cells in non-severe SARS-CoV-2 infection. As for the study in general: Whole-blood bulk RNA, unsorted, was sequenced, and chains were unpaired.

Trimming pared 2 bases from V and 1 base from J, leaving 14 bases between. The CDR3 length is 15 residues. Germline-derived CDR1 and CDR2 are SQVTM and ANQGSEA. This clonotype has at least ten counts. Its antigen remains unidentified. The protocol attached unique molecular identifiers to individual cDNA molecules. Each CDR3 protein is one row after TCRdb ran MiXCR on the 5' RACE reads. Of 29,000 or so distinct CDR3 sequences listed, around 5% are singletons. Points from the study as a whole: A preference for anti-spike CD8 responses marked VDJdb matching, which missed private and CD4 specificities.

The sequencing input was whole blood. The sequence came from an adult who was a healthcare worker with PCR-confirmed SARS-CoV-2 infection or an uninfected control (not recorded which). This sequence joins TRBV29-1 and TRBJ1-1; TRBD1 is a possible D gene (5 bases). The CDR3 nucleotides read TGCAGCGTTGAACCTTATAGGGACGGGAACACTGAAGCTTTCTTT. Its translation is CSVEPYRDGNTEAFF. Filled out from reference TRBV29-1 and TRBJ1-1, the complete variable domain reads SAVISQKPSRDICQRGTSLTIQCQVDSQVTMMFWYRQQPGQSLTLIATANQGSEATYESGFVIDKFPISRPNLTFSTLTVSNMSPEDSSIYLCSVEPYRDGNTEAFFGQGTRLTVV.